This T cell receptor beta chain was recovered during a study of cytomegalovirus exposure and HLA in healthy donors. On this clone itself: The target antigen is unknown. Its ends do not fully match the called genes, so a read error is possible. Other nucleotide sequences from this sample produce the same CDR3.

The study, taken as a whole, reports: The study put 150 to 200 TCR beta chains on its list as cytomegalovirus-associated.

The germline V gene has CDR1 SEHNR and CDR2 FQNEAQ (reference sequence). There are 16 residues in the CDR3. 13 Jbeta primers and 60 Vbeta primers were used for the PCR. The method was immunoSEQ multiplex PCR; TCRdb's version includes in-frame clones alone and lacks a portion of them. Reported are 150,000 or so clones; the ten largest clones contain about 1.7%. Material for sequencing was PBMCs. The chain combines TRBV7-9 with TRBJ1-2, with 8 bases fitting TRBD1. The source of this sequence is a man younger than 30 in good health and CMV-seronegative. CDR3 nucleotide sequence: TGCGCCAGCAGCTTTCTCAGGGGGCTGGCTAACTATGGCTACACCTTC. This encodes CASSFLRGLANYGYTF. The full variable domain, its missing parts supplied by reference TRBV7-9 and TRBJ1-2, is DTGVSQNPRHKITKRGQNVTFRCDPISEHNRLYWYRQTLGQGPEFLTYFQNEAQLEKSRLLSDRFSAERPKGSFSTLEIQRTEQGDSAMYLCASSFLRGLANYGYTFGSGTRLTVV.